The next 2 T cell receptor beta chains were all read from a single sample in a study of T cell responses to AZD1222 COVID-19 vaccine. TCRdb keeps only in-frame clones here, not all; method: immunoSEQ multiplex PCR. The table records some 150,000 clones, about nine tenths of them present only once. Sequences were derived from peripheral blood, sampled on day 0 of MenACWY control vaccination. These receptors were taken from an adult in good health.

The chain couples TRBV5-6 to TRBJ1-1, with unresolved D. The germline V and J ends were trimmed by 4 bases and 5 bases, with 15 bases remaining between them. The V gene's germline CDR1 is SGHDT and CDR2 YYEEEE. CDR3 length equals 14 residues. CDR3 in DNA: TGTGCCAGCAGCCTCCTGGGGTTCGGAACTGAAGCTTTCTTT. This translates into CASSLLGFGTEAFF.

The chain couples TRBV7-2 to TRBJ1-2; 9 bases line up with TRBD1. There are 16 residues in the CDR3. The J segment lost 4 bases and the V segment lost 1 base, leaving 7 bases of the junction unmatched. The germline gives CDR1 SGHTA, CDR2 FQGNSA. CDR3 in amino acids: CASSLGTGVSGYGYTF. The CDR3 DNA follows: TGTGCCAGCAGCTTAGGGACAGGGGTTAGCGGCTATGGCTACACCTTC.